The clone carrying this TCR beta chain came up a few times. Time point defined: patch test 3, about 24 weeks after DPC sensitization. Stated treatment: therapeutic diphenylcyclopropenone sensitization with weekly scalp DPC. Germline-derived CDR1 and CDR2 are SGHAT and FQNNGV. This CDR3 region has 17 residues. The ends were cut back, 5 bases at V and 1 base at J, with 15 bases in the middle. The data were taken from a study of human T cells and chemical hapten exposure. TCRdb independently ran MiXCR on the RACE reads; one entry per CDR3 protein. Here the sample spans tens of thousands of distinct CDR3 sequences, about 10% being singletons.

The TCR comes from a woman in her 50s with alopecia areata. Some clones in this sample may be carry-over from other donors' samples. The chain joins TRBV11-2 to TRBJ2-6; D tentatively reads TRBD1 or TRBD2 (5 bases each). The sample was whole blood, taken in connection with sensitization to the hapten diphenylcyclopropenone (DPC). CDR3 protein: CASSPGFWGSGANVLTF. The DNA for the CDR3 is TGTGCCAGCAGCCCCGGGTTCTGGGGGTCTGGGGCCAACGTCCTGACTTTC.